The clone carrying this T cell receptor beta chain was counted between two and nine times. The germline V gene encodes CDR1 SGHVS and CDR2 FQNEAQ. Losses at the gene ends were 1 base for V and 4 bases for J; bases not matched to a gene: 6. The CDR3 totals 15 residues. The data are from a study of control samples from healthy donors and cancer patients. Sequencing was performed with immunoSEQ multiplex PCR; in TCRdb, only in-frame clones are kept and a portion is missing. The sample contains about 68,000 clones, over 80% of which appear only once. The chain employs TRBV7-8 and TRBJ2-7; 8 bases are shared with TRBD2. The sequenced sample consisted of blood. This receptor was obtained from a man in his 60s in good health. CDR3 protein: CASSLVGSSGYEQYF. CDR3 DNA: TGTGCCAGCAGCTTAGTCGGGTCTAGCGGGTACGAGCAGTACTTC.